The 16 T cell receptor beta chains given below trace back to one sample, sequenced in a study of tumor-infiltrating lymphocytes in primary liver carcinoma. Taking 20-30 mg of unsorted bulk tissue, the authors co-extracted RNA and DNA. Researchers generated TCR beta cDNA from 500 to 600 ng of total RNA, relying on a constant-region primer. Slightly modified ARM-PCR with three nested multiplex PCR rounds yielded TCR beta libraries. Researchers ran the first two PCR rounds for roughly 11 cycles each with TRBV1-TRBV30 forward primers and a C-beta reverse primer. From the multiplex PCR reads, TCRdb called clonotypes with MiXCR, one entry per CDR3 protein. The table shows tens of thousands of distinct CDR3 sequences, with over 60% occurring only once. Sequenced: liver tumor tissue from sampling region 4. The subset denotes: tumor region T4, right-lateral pole. The receptors originated from a man aged 35 to 55 with primary liver carcinoma and hepatitis B virus infection.

To note about this clonotype: Given a much more abundant clone one base away, this may be a read error. The gene calls are TRBV11-2 and TRBJ2-1, with D unresolved. The germline V and J ends were trimmed by 4 bases and 7 bases, with 14 bases remaining between them. Germline CDR1 reads SGHAT; CDR2 reads FQNNGV. There are 14 residues in the CDR3. The CDR3 spells CASSSTAGSNEQFF. CDR3 nucleotides: TGTGCCAGCAGCTCCACTGCAGGCAGTAATGAGCAGTTCTTC.

With regard to this clonotype: This may be a read error, as it is one base from a much larger clone. The CDR3 end shows no conserved phenylalanine or tryptophan, and so a read error is likely. This chain uses TRBV2 with TRBJ1-6, with D possibly TRBD1 on 5 matching bases. Trimming removed 5 bases from V and 9 bases from J, with 5 bases in between. Germline V lookup: CDR1 SNHLY, CDR2 FYNNEI. This CDR3 spans 11 amino acids. The CDR3 bases are TGTGCCAGCAGTCAGGGTTCACCCCTCCACTCT. It translates to CASSQGSPLHS.

On this clonotype: Being one base from a much bigger clone, this may be a read error. The rearrangement joins TRBV5-1 to TRBJ1-1, with a tentative D call TRBD1 (5 bases). This CDR3 has 16 residues. V lost 0 bases, J lost 5 bases, and 17 bases lay in between. CDR1 SGHRS and CDR2 YFSETQ come from the germline V gene. This CDR3 is CASSLGTRGAWTEAFF. The CDR3, as DNA: TGCGCCAGCAGCTTGGGGACAAGGGGCGCATGGACTGAAGCTTTCTTT.

The rearrangement links TRBV19 to TRBJ2-7; D remains ambiguous. V shed 1 base and J shed 2 bases, with 15 bases lying between them. CDR1 is LNHDA, CDR2 SQIVND, per germline (reference sequence). This CDR3 has 16 residues. The CDR3 loop reads CASSIVATQVPYEQYF. The CDR3 DNA sequence: TGTGCCAGTAGTATAGTCGCGACCCAAGTCCCCTACGAGCAGTACTTC.

This clonotype was seen more than once but under ten times. A much larger clone sits a single nucleotide away, making a read error possible. The genes are TRBV29-1 and TRBJ2-2, with TRBD2 matching over 8 bases. The germline V gene encodes CDR1 SQVTM and CDR2 ANQGSEA. The CDR3 runs 13 residues. DNA of the CDR3: TGCAGCGTTGGACTAGCGAGCACCGGGGAGCTGTTATTT. Translation gives CSVGLASTGELLF.

In this sample, this clonotype turned up many times. The gene calls are TRBV5-1 and TRBJ2-2, with 14 bases fitting TRBD2. The CDR3 covers 16 residues. The germline CDR1 and CDR2 sequences are SGHRS and YFSETQ. V gave up 4 bases and J gave up 7 bases; unmatched junction bases: 6. The CDR3 region is CASSPGLAGVGGELFF. The CDR3 region has the DNA TGCGCCAGCAGCCCGGGACTAGCGGGAGTAGGCGGGGAGCTGTTTTTT. The complete variable domain, with remaining parts taken from reference TRBV5-1 and TRBJ2-2, reads KAGVTQTPRYLIKTRGQQVTLSCSPISGHRSVSWYQQTPGQGLQFLFEYFSETQRNKGNFPGRFSGRQFSNSRSEMNVSTLELGDSALYLCASSPGLAGVGGELFFGEGSRLTVL.

Ten or more counts support this clonotype. The rearrangement uses TRBV24-1 and TRBJ2-1; D ambiguous. Trimming took 3 bases from V and 1 from J, leaving 12 bases between them. Per the germline V gene, CDR1 is KGHDR and CDR2 is SFDVKD. CDR3 length: 16 residues. The chain's CDR3 is CATSDGTTLSYNEQFF. The CDR3 DNA sequence: TGTGCCACCAGTGATGGAACGACATTATCCTACAATGAGCAGTTCTTC.

Points on this clonotype: A clone one base away is much larger, so this may be a read error. This chain uses TRBV7-3 with TRBJ1-2; possible D gene TRBD1, 5 bases. Per the germline V gene, CDR1 is SGHTA and CDR2 is FQGTGA. This CDR3 contains 13 residues. The CDR3 bases are TGTGCCAGCAGCTCCACAGGTTCTGTTGGCTACATCTTC. Translation: CASSSTGSVGYIF.

The chain has TRBV6-5 and TRBJ2-1, with 8 bases aligning to TRBD1. J gave up 10 bases and V 5 bases, and 13 bases lay outside the gene matches. The CDR3 is 15 amino acids. Looked up from germline, CDR1 is MNHEY and CDR2 is SVGAGI. This chain's CDR3 is CASSHSPRTGLEQFF. In DNA form, the CDR3 reads TGTGCCAGCAGTCACAGTCCCCGGACAGGGTTGGAGCAGTTCTTC.

This clonotype occurred a few times. A read error may account for a junction end that differs from germline. The V gene is TRBV29-1, the J gene TRBJ2-1; 8 bases fit TRBD2. CDR1 and CDR2 (germline): SQVTM, ANQGSEA. The CDR3 is made up of 15 amino acids. The CDR3 reads CSVEKAGGSYNEQLF. As DNA, the CDR3 is TGCAGCGTTGAAAAGGCGGGAGGCTCCTACAATGAGCAGCTCTTC.

Worth noting for this clonotype: A read error may account for a junction end that differs from germline. J is TRBJ2-3 and V is TRBV5-5, with a tentative D call TRBD1 (6 bases). The CDR3 is 15 residues long. Germline CDR1 is SGHKS and CDR2 is YYEKEE (reference sequence). The CDR3 region is CASSLGDKEADTQYF. In DNA form, the CDR3 reads TGTGCCAGCAGCTTGGGGGACAAGGAAGCAGATACGCAATATTTT.

This clonotype was seen at least ten times. The rearrangement uses TRBV7-9 and TRBJ2-1; D might be TRBD2 (5 bases). Trimming removed 4 bases from V and 4 bases from J, with 14 bases in between. The CDR3 is made up of 15 amino acids. The germline V gene encodes CDR1 SEHNR and CDR2 FQNEAQ (reference sequence). CDR3 bases: TGTGCCAGCAGCTCGGAGCGGACCAATTACAATGAGCAGTTCTTC. As protein: CASSSERTNYNEQFF.

To note about this clonotype: A read error is likely, as this CDR3 ends without the conserved phenylalanine or tryptophan. The CDR3 bases are TGTGCCAGCGGTCACGATACCTACGGGAACTACGAGCAGTACCTC. Residues: CASGHDTYGNYEQYL. The gene calls are TRBV6-6 and TRBJ2-7; D might be TRBD2 (5 bases). Trimming left V 8 bases short and J 3 bases short, with 20 bases between. There are 15 residues in the CDR3. The germline gives CDR1 MNHNY, CDR2 SVGAGI (reference sequence).

The table lists this clonotype with a count of one. The CDR3 does not close with the conserved phenylalanine or tryptophan, likely indicating a read error. The chain couples TRBV4-2 to TRBJ2-7; 9 bases line up with TRBD2. CDR3 length: 16 amino acids. Germline-derived CDR1 and CDR2 are LGHNA and YNFKEQ. The V segment lost 1 base and the J segment 0 bases; nucleotides outside the gene matches: 4. As DNA, the CDR3 is TGTGCCAGCAGCCAAGGTATAGCGGGAGCCTCCTACGAGCAGTACCTC. Its translation is CASSQGIAGASYEQYL.

V gene TRBV6-2 or TRBV6-3 combines with J gene TRBJ2-2; 13 nucleotides line up with TRBD2. CDR3 length: 18 residues. Germline V gives CDR1 MNHEY, CDR2 SVGEGT. The trim removed 6 bases at V and 16 bases at J, leaving 23 bases unmatched. The CDR3 DNA reads as TGTGCCAGCAGCTCCGGACTAGCGGGAGTAGAGAACACCGGGGAACCGTTTTTT. This sequence encodes CASSSGLAGVENTGEPFF.

This clonotype came up many times. The V and J genes are TRBV4-3 and TRBJ1-2; 7 nucleotides align to TRBD1. V lost 0 bases and J lost 5; bases outside the gene matches: 6. The CDR3 has 15 residues. Germline CDR1 LGHNA, CDR2 YSLEER. The CDR3: CASSQDRGALYGYTF. CDR3 DNA sequence: TGCGCCAGCAGCCAAGACAGGGGGGCACTATATGGCTACACCTTC.